Given below is one T cell receptor beta chain in context. What it binds is not known. The data derive from a study of shared clonotypes between healthy human individuals. Study results and caveats: Non-shared clonotypes displayed generation probabilities falling below those of clonotypes present in all four donors. Across four donors, naive CD4 shared roughly 5%, naive CD8 3% to 3.5%, memory CD4 roughly 2.4%, memory CD8 0.4% to 0.5%.

On sorted subsets, replicate PCRs used about 200 ng DNA, or 25,000 to 35,000 T cell genomes. Profiled with immunoSEQ multiplex PCR; TCRdb holds only in-frame clones, not every one. The sample has about 680,000 clones, around 72% seen once. CD4+ cell separation produced CD45RA+ naive and CD45RA-negative memory subsets. The sequenced sample was memory CD4+ T cells sorted from blood. As for subset: CD45RA-negative fraction. The receptor comes from a woman aged 25-40 years in good health.

This CDR3 reads CASSLGTTDTQYF. As DNA, the CDR3 is TGTGCCAGCAGCTTAGGGACGACAGATACGCAGTATTTT. The rearrangement uses TRBV7-3 and TRBJ2-3; the D call may be TRBD1 or TRBD2 (5 bases each). The germline gives CDR1 SGHTA, CDR2 FQGTGA. V was cut by 2 bases and J by 3 bases, with 6 bases left in between. The CDR3 is made up of 13 amino acids. Looking up the rest from reference TRBV7-3 and TRBJ2-3 gives the full variable domain: GAGVSQTPSNKVTEKGKYVELRCDPISGHTALYWYRQSLGQGPEFLIYFQGTGAADDSGLPNDRFFAVRPEGSVSTLKIQRTERGDSAVYLCASSLGTTDTQYFGPGTRLTVL.